This TCR beta chain was found in a study of blood T cell repertoires in COVID-19. The CDR3 sequence is 12 residues long. V was trimmed by 0 bases and J by 11 bases, leaving 10 bases between them. CDR1 is SEHNR, CDR2 FQNEAQ, per germline (reference sequence). The assay was immunoSEQ multiplex PCR, and TCRdb's table has in-frame clones only and misses some. This table holds tens of thousands of clones, 89% found once. Source material: peripheral blood. The clonotype originates from a man in his fifties or sixties with acute or convalescent COVID-19. V is TRBV7-9 and J is TRBJ1-1; D call uncertain. Here the CDR3 reads CASSLASGRAFF. CDR3 sequence (DNA): TGTGCCAGCAGCTTAGCGTCCGGGAGGGCTTTCTTT.